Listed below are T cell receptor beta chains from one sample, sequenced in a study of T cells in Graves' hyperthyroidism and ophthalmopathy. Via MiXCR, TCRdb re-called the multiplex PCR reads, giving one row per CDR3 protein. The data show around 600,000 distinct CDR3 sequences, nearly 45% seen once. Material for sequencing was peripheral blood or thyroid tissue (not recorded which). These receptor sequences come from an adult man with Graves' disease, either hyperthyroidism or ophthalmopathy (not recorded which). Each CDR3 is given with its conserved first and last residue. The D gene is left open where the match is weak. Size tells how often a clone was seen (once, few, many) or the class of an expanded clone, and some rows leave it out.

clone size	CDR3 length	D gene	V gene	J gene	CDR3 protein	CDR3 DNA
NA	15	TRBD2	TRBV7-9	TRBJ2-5	CASSLEARGEETQYF	TGTGCCAGCAGCTTGGAAGCGCGGGGGGAAGAGACCCAGTACTTC
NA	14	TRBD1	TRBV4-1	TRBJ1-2	CASSQGDRTYGYTF	TGCGCCAGCAGCCAAGGGGACAGGACCTATGGCTACACCTTC
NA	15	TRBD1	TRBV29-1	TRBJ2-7	CSVEAPGQGAYEQYF	TGCAGCGTTGAGGCTCCGGGACAGGGGGCCTACGAGCAGTACTTC
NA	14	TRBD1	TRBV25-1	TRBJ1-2	CASKTGSRTDGYTF	TGTGCTAGCAAGACAGGGTCCAGGACAGATGGCTACACCTTC
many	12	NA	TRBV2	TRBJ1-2	CASSEGFYGYTF	TGTGCCAGCAGTGAAGGATTCTATGGCTACACCTTC
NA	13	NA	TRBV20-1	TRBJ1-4	CSARNPLTEKLFF	TGCAGTGCTAGGAACCCGCTTACTGAAAAACTGTTTTTT
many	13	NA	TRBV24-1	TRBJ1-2	CATRQGGRRGYTF	TGTGCCACCAGACAAGGGGGGCGCCGTGGCTACACCTTC
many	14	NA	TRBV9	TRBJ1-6	CASSLHEFGSPLHF	TGTGCCAGCAGCCTACACGAGTTTGGGTCACCCCTCCACTTT
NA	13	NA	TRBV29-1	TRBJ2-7	CSGRTVNSYEQYF	TGCAGCGGTCGGACAGTCAACTCCTACGAGCAGTACTTC
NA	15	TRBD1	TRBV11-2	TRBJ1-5	CASSPGTGWGQPQHF	TGTGCCAGCAGCCCTGGGACAGGGTGGGGTCAGCCCCAGCATTTT
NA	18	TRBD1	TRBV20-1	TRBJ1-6	CSAPRQGGTGISNSPLHF	TGCAGTGCTCCGCGACAGGGTGGGACAGGGATATCGAATTCACCCCTCCACTTT
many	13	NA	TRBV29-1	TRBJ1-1	CSVKGGQNTEAFF	TGCAGCGTAAAGGGGGGGCAGAACACTGAAGCTTTCTTT
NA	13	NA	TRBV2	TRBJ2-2	CASSDGGLGELFF	TGTGCCAGCAGTGATGGGGGGCTCGGGGAGCTGTTTTTT
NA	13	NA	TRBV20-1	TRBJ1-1	CSAPSIRNTEAFF	TGCAGTGCCCCTAGCATCCGGAACACTGAAGCTTTCTTT
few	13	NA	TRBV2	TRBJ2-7	CASERLDSYEQYF	TGTGCCAGCGAAAGACTGGATTCCTACGAGCAGTACTTC
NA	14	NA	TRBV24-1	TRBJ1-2	CASSPPGRDYGYTF	TGTGCCAGCTCACCTCCAGGGAGGGACTATGGCTACACCTTC
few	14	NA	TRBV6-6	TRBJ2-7	CASSERQGPYEQYF	TGTGCCAGCAGTGAAAGGCAGGGACCCTACGAGCAGTACTTC
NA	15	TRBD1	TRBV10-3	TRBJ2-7	CATRTTGGRPYEQYF	TGTGCCACCCGTACGACAGGGGGGCGACCCTACGAGCAGTACTTC
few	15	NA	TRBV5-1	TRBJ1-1	CASSVVKGQNTEAFF	TGTGCCAGCAGCGTAGTAAAGGGACAGAACACTGAAGCTTTCTTT
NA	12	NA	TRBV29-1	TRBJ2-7	CSESESYYEQYF	TGCAGCGAAAGCGAATCCTACTACGAGCAGTACTTC
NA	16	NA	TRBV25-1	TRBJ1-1	CASYDPLGSMSTEAFF	TGTGCCAGCTATGACCCGTTGGGCTCCATGAGCACTGAAGCTTTCTTT
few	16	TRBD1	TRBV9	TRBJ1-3	CASSSWGQGSGNTIYF	TGTGCCAGCAGCTCGTGGGGACAGGGGTCTGGAAACACCATATATTTT
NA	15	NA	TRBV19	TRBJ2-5	CASRNEGGSQETQYF	TGTGCCAGTAGAAACGAGGGTGGTAGCCAAGAGACCCAGTACTTC
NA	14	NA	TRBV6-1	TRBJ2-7	CASSEVHSSYEQYF	TGTGCCAGCAGTGAAGTCCACAGCTCCTACGAGCAGTACTTC
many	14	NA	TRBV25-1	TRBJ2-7	CASSVGQTSYEQYF	TGTGCCAGCAGTGTGGGGCAGACCTCCTACGAGCAGTACTTC
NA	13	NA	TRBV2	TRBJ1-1	CASRAAVNTEAFF	TGTGCCAGCAGGGCAGCGGTGAACACTGAAGCTTTCTTT
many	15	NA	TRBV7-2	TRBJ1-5	CASSLGGVGNQPQHF	TGTGCCAGCAGCTTAGGTGGGGTCGGCAATCAGCCCCAGCATTTT
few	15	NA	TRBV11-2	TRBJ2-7	CASRKWDVTTYEQYF	TGTGCCAGCAGGAAATGGGACGTAACGACCTACGAGCAGTACTTC
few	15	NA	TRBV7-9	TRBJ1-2	CASTIDRLLYYGYTF	TGTGCCAGCACTATAGACAGACTCTTATACTATGGCTACACCTTC
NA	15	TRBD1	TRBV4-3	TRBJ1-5	CASSQEQGAGQPQHF	TGCGCCAGCAGCCAAGAACAGGGGGCCGGTCAGCCCCAGCATTTT
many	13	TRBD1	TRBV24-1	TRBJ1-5	CATSAPGGWDQHF	TGTGCCACCAGTGCCCCAGGGGGATGGGACCAGCATTTT
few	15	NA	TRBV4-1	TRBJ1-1	CASSHRAGINTEAFF	TGCGCCAGCAGCCATCGGGCGGGGATAAACACTGAAGCTTTCTTT
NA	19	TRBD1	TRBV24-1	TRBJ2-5	CATSDLAQGANFVSETQYF	TGTGCCACCAGTGATTTGGCGCAGGGGGCGAACTTCGTGTCGGAGACCCAGTACTTC
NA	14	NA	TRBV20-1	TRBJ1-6	CSSVRTSYNSPLHF	TGCAGTTCCGTTAGAACGTCCTATAATTCACCCCTCCACTTT
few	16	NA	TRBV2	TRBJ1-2	CASSETGGRAKGGYTF	TGTGCCAGCAGTGAAACTGGCGGCAGGGCAAAAGGAGGCTACACCTTC